This T cell receptor beta chain comes out of a study of cytomegalovirus exposure and HLA in healthy donors. Unmatched junction bases numbered 3, after V lost 2 bases and J lost 2 bases. The CDR3 is 15 residues long. Germline assignment: CDR1 SGHRS and CDR2 YFSETQ. Primers included in the PCR were 60 Vbeta and 13 Jbeta primers. This table comes from immunoSEQ multiplex PCR, and its TCRdb copy is limited to in-frame clones, with some not included. This repertoire shows some 180,000 clones, 80% found once; its top ten account for 1.5% to 2%. The source of this sequence is a woman in her 30s in good health and CMV-seronegative. The rearrangement joins TRBV5-1 to TRBJ2-2; 7 nucleotides align to TRBD1. Sequencing was performed on PBMCs. CDR3 sequence: CASSLNRGNTGELFF. The CDR3 bases are TGCGCCAGCAGCTTAAACAGGGGTAACACCGGGGAGCTGTTTTTT.